This TCR beta chain derives from a study of blood T cells in healthy people across ages (dated by TCRdb to 2014 to 2015). With regard to the full study: In model experiments, roughly one uniquely barcoded TCR beta cDNA molecule per two T cells was captured by template switching. To avoid experimental bias, donors of different ages were randomly spread across the sequencing lanes. For two donors (one aged 18 to 30 and one aged 80 or older), the study analyzed two additional independent replicas of 1 million unique cDNA reads from the same blood draw. Four age groups were formed from the donors: young (average approximately 15 years), middle-aged (less than 40), aged (over 55) and long-lived (about 75). Using deep sequencing normalized with unique cDNA molecular identifiers, the study measured how TCR beta repertoire diversity changes with age.

Libraries were constructed by 5' RACE. For sequencing, an Illumina HiSeq 2500 was employed. The second PCR ran for about 6 to 12 cycles and used a J-beta primer mix along with a sample-barcoded 5' primer. Each TCR beta cDNA molecule received a unique molecular identifier from a template-switch 5' adaptor carrying 12 random nucleotides. Each sample yielded at least 3 million CDR3-containing paired-end reads. All of the RNA was converted into first-strand cDNA using the Mint cDNA synthesis kit, with a TRBC-specific oligonucleotide serving as the primer. Following uracil-DNA glycosylase treatment, all cDNA underwent a first 18-cycle PCR with the universal primers M1SS and BC2_uni_R. For the original study's pipeline: For normalization, 1 million high-quality reads, each with a distinct molecular identifier, were randomly selected from each sample. Instead of being binned into consensus sequences, reads with shared molecular identifiers were discarded. MiTCR, run with a Q25 quality threshold and the strictest error-elimination algorithm, handled CDR3 identification, clonotype clustering and error correction. A nonparametric unseen species model with Euler transformation was used to estimate lower-bound total TCR beta diversity. The public reads were quality trimmed at Q25 with fastp and then assembled into clones with MiXCR by TCRdb, keeping productive beta chains. Identical CDR3 protein sequences are pooled into one entry, listed with their most common genes and DNA. The V and J calls and clone size are TCRdb's, not the authors'. The sample table lists some 780,000 distinct CDR3 sequences, approximately 60% of them with a count of one. Around a quarter of the sample is taken by the ten largest.

As for this clonotype: This receptor's antigen is unknown. Mismatch with germline at one junction end may stem from a read error.

The donors were under 40 Caucasian individuals from Russia, aged roughly 6 to 100 years, who were systemically healthy. Approximately 10 milliliters of peripheral blood were collected from each donor into EDTA-treated Vacutainer tubes. Ficoll-Paque density-gradient centrifugation was used to isolate PBMCs, with at least 6.5 million obtained per sample. Total RNA, at least 5.5 micrograms per sample, was extracted from PBMCs with Trizol reagent. For every donor, an aliquot of PBMCs went through flow cytometry to measure the percentages of naive CD45RAhigh/CD27high T cells. Inclusive of the bounding cysteine and phenylalanine, the CDR3 is 14 residues long. CDR3 DNA is the only sequence kept; it has 42 bases, read in frame from the first base. Looking up the germline V gene yields CDR1 ENHRY and CDR2 SYGVKD. Beyond this particular receptor, the publication reports: Observed TCR beta diversity per million T cells fell roughly linearly with age, and a significant reduction was already apparent by age around 40. Donor CMV infection status was unknown, potentially confounding age-related changes in expanded clonotypes. Estimates of total diversity from one million sequenced T cells were regarded as lower bounds and underestimates. Observed TCR beta diversity correlated strongly with the percentage of naive T cells measured by flow cytometry. Because profiling used bulk unsorted PBMCs, naive and antigen-experienced compartments could not be compared conclusively. The long-lived group showed more naive CD4+ T cells, fewer expanded clones and increased TCR diversity than the aged group, suggesting age selection.

Sequences were obtained from blood. The chain joins TRBV10-3 to TRBJ2-7, with a tentative D gene TRBD2 over 5 matching bases. The receptor's source is a man aged 40-49 years in good health. The base sequence is TGTGCCCTCAGAAGGGAGCGGAGTACTTACGGGCAGTACTTC. It encodes CALRRERSTYGQYF.